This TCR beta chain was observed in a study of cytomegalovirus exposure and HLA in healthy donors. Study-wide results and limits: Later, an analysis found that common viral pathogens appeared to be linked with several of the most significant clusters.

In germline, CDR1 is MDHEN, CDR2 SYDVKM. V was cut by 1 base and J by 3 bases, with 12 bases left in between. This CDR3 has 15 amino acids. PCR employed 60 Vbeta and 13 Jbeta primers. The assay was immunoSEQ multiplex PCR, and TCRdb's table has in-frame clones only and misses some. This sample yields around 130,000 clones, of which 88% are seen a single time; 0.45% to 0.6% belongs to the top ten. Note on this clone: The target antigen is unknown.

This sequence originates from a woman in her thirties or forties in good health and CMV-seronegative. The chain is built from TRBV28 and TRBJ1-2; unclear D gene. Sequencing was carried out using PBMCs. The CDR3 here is CASSLYPLGYYGYTF. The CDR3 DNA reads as TGTGCCAGCAGTTTATATCCGCTAGGCTACTATGGCTACACCTTC.